This T cell receptor (beta chain) was found in a study of spatial heterogeneity in lung cancer (dated by TCRdb to the late 2010s). Regarding the research as a whole: Beta-chain transcripts were consistently detected in greater numbers than alpha-chain transcripts, which likely reflects a higher abundance of beta-chain transcripts. In the raw uncorrected reads, each unique combination of TCR and UMI appeared on average more than ten times. TCR alpha and beta repertoires were quantitatively compared across multiple tumor regions, matched nontumor lung and blood in non-small cell lung cancer. Nonsynonymous mutation counts, determined by whole-exome sequencing of tumor tissue, were related to TCR repertoire features. Both alpha and beta chains were TCR-sequenced in samples taken at surgery, namely 220 tumor regions, around 64 matched nontumor lung samples and about 54 PBMC samples.

Broad study findings and their caveats: Additional single-cell paired TCR alpha and beta sequencing was considered necessary to confirm, at a functional level, the hypothesis that regional TCRs recognize regional mutations.

Read against the paper, the sample's time point label means: sample taken at primary tumor resection. Donors were 65 to 85 patients with early-stage, untreated non-small cell lung cancer from the lung TRACERx cohort. For TCR sequencing, whole RNA was extracted from tumor and nontumor lung tissue, or from cryopreserved PBMC samples, and no cell sorting was done. Only patients for whom sufficient RNA was available from at least two tumor regions were selected for TCR sequencing. A lung pathologist reviewed the tumor and adjacent nontumor lung specimens before the specimens were selected. Relative to its sample, this clonotype is large (0.1 to 1%). The antigen this receptor binds is unknown. Per-base quality was not reported, and no clone a single base away is much larger than it. CDR1 and CDR2 are read off the germline V gene (reference sequence) as DFQATT and SNEGSKA. The CDR3 numbers 18 residues from cysteine through phenylalanine. Just CDR3 DNA is preserved here, 54 bases in frame from base 1. Clipping removes 0 bases from V and 1 base from J, with 10 as the unmatched junction base count.

Library creation used 5' RACE. Sequenced using a NextSeq 500. In the TCR library protocol, a unique molecular identifier was attached to each TCR cDNA molecule so that PCR and sequencing errors could be corrected. As for the authors' bioinformatics: TCR identification, UMI-based error correction and CDR3 extraction were performed with Decombinator tools. TCRs above a frequency of 2 per 1,000, corresponding to the top 1% of the tumor frequency distribution, were defined as expanded. Rényi diversity was computed with the R vegan package after subsampling each repertoire 100 times to 5,000 TCRs. CDR3 similarity networks were constructed using string-kernel similarity of amino acid triplets, with links drawn between CDR3s whose pairwise similarity was above 0.82. TCRdb redid the processing of the public reads, applying fastp at Q25 and MiXCR, and retained in-frame beta chains. One record per CDR3 amino acid sequence lists the most common genes and DNA. TCRdb's processing, not the study's, gives the V and J calls here. The sample table contains 2,900 or so distinct CDR3 sequences; only one count was recorded for 4.7% of them. Jointly, the top ten make up 15% to 20% of the sample.

The material sequenced was normal lung tissue next to the tumor, taken at surgery. This clonotype was sampled from a male donor with early-stage non-small cell lung cancer. The receptor chain draws on TRBV20-1 and TRBJ1-5, and 9 junction bases match TRBD1. CDR3 region: CSARDKWIGQGSNQPQHF. The DNA sequence is given as TGCAGTGCTAGAGATAAATGGATCGGACAGGGGAGCAATCAGCCCCAGCATTTT.